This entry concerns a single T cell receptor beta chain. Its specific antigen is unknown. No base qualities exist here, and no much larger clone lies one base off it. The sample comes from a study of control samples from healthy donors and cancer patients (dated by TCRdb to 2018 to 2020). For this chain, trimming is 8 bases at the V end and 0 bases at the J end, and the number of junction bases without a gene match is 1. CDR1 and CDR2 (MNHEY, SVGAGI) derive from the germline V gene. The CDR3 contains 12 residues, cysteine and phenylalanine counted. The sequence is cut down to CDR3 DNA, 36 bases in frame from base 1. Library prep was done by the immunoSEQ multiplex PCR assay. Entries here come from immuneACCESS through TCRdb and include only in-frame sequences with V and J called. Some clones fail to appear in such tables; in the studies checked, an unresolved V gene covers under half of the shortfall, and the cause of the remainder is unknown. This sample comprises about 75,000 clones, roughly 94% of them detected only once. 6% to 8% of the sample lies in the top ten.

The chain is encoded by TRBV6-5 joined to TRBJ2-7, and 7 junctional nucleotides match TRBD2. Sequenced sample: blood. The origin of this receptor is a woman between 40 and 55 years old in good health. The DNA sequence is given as TGTGCCAGCCGGGACTACTCCTACGAGCAGTACTTC. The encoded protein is CASRDYSYEQYF.